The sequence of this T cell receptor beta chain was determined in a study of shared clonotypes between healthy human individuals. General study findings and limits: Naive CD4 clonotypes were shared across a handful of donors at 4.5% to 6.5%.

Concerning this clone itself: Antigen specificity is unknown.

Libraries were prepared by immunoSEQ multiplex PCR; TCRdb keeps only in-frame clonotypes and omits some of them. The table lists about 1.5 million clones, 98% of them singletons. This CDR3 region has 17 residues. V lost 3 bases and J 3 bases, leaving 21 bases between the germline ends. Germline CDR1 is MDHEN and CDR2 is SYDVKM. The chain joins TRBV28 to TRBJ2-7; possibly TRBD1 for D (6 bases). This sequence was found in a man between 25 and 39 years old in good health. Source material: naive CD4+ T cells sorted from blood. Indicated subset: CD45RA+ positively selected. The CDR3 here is CASSLFAPDSTHYEQYF. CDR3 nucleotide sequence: TGTGCCAGCAGTTTGTTCGCCCCGGACAGCACTCACTACGAGCAGTACTTC.